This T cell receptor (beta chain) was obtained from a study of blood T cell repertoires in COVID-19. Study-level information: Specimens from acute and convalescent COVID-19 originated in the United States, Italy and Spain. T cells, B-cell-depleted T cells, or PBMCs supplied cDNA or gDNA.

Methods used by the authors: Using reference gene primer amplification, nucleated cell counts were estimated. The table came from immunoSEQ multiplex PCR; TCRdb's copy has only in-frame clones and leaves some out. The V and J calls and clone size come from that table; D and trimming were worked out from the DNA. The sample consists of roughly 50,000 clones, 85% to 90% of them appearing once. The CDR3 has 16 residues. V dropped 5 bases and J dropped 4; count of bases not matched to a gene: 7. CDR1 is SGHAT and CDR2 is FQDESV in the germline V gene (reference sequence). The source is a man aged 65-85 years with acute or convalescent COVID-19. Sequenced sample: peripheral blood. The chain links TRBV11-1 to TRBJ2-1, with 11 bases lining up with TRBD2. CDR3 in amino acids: CASSPRTSGYYNEQFF. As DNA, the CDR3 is TGTGCCAGCAGCCCCCGGACTAGCGGGTATTACAATGAGCAGTTCTTC.